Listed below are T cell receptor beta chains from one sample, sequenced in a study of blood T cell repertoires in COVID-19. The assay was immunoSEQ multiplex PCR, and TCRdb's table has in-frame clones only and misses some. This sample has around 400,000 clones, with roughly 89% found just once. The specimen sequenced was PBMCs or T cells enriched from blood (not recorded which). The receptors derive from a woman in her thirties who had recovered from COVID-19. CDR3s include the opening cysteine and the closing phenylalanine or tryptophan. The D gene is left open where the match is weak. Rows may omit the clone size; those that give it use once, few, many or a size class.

CDR3aa: CASSIGRWDGYTF
CDR3nt: TGTGCCAGTAGTATCGGCAGGTGGGATGGCTACACCTTC
abundance: NA
d_gene: NA
v_gene: TRBV19
j_gene: TRBJ1-2

CDR3aa: CASSPSIGGIGNTEAFF
CDR3nt: TGTGCCAGCAGCCCATCGATCGGGGGGATAGGGAACACTGAAGCTTTCTTT
abundance: once
d_gene: NA
v_gene: TRBV7-8
j_gene: TRBJ1-1

CDR3aa: CASSQDPGGSTEAFF
CDR3nt: TGTGCCAGCAGCCAAGATCCCGGGGGGAGTACTGAAGCTTTCTTT
abundance: NA
d_gene: NA
v_gene: TRBV4-2
j_gene: TRBJ1-1

CDR3aa: CASSFWHTGELFF
CDR3nt: TGTGCCAGCAGCTTCTGGCACACCGGGGAGCTGTTTTTT
abundance: NA
d_gene: NA
v_gene: TRBV5-4
j_gene: TRBJ2-2

CDR3aa: CASSPTGGNGYTF
CDR3nt: TGTGCCAGCTCACCTACAGGGGGCAATGGCTACACCTTC
abundance: NA
d_gene: TRBD1
v_gene: TRBV18
j_gene: TRBJ1-2

CDR3aa: CASSVEEGVTEAFF
CDR3nt: TGTGCCAGCAGCGTAGAAGAGGGGGTAACTGAAGCTTTCTTT
abundance: NA
d_gene: NA
v_gene: TRBV9
j_gene: TRBJ1-1

CDR3aa: CASSQAGARADTQYF
CDR3nt: TGCGCCAGCAGCCAAGCAGGGGCCCGTGCAGATACGCAGTATTTT
abundance: few
d_gene: NA
v_gene: TRBV4-1
j_gene: TRBJ2-3

CDR3aa: CASSLGTGADKLEETQYF
CDR3nt: TGTGCCAGCAGTTTGGGGACAGGAGCTGATAAATTAGAAGAGACCCAGTACTTC
abundance: NA
d_gene: TRBD1
v_gene: TRBV28
j_gene: TRBJ2-5

CDR3aa: CAWSGGSYNEQFF
CDR3nt: TGTGCCTGGAGCGGGGGGTCCTACAATGAGCAGTTCTTC
abundance: NA
d_gene: TRBD2
v_gene: TRBV30
j_gene: TRBJ2-1

CDR3aa: CASSEAAGNEQFF
CDR3nt: TGTGCCAGCAGTGAAGCGGCGGGTAATGAGCAGTTCTTC
abundance: NA
d_gene: NA
v_gene: TRBV2
j_gene: TRBJ2-1

CDR3aa: CASSVDLAGGLYEQYF
CDR3nt: TGTGCCAGCAGCGTCGATCTAGCGGGAGGGCTCTACGAGCAGTACTTC
abundance: NA
d_gene: TRBD2
v_gene: TRBV5-4
j_gene: TRBJ2-7

CDR3aa: CASSISASTYEQYF
CDR3nt: TGTGCCAGTAGTATATCGGCTAGTACCTACGAGCAGTACTTC
abundance: NA
d_gene: NA
v_gene: TRBV19
j_gene: TRBJ2-7

CDR3aa: CAWTLGTFGYNEQFF
CDR3nt: TGTGCCTGGACCCTCGGGACATTTGGGTACAATGAGCAGTTCTTC
abundance: NA
d_gene: NA
v_gene: TRBV30
j_gene: TRBJ2-1

CDR3aa: CSVTSSNYGYTF
CDR3nt: TGCAGCGTTACGTCCAGTAACTATGGCTACACCTTC
abundance: NA
d_gene: NA
v_gene: TRBV29-1
j_gene: TRBJ1-2

CDR3aa: CASQRTHEQYF
CDR3nt: TGTGCCAGCCAAAGGACTCACGAGCAGTACTTC
abundance: NA
d_gene: NA
v_gene: TRBV25-1
j_gene: TRBJ2-7

CDR3aa: CASSGGSSLNTEAFF
CDR3nt: TGTGCCAGCAGCGGCGGGAGCTCTCTGAACACTGAAGCTTTCTTT
abundance: once
d_gene: NA
v_gene: TRBV16
j_gene: TRBJ1-1

CDR3aa: CASSVGGVQETQYF
CDR3nt: TGTGCCAGCAGCGTAGGCGGGGTACAAGAGACCCAGTACTTC
abundance: NA
d_gene: NA
v_gene: TRBV9
j_gene: TRBJ2-5

CDR3aa: CASSLGGSYNEQFF
CDR3nt: TGTGCCAGCAGCTTAGGGGGCTCCTACAATGAGCAGTTCTTC
abundance: NA
d_gene: NA
v_gene: TRBV5-6
j_gene: TRBJ2-1

CDR3aa: CASRGGSGANVLTF
CDR3nt: TGCGCCAGCAGGGGGGGATCTGGGGCCAACGTCCTGACTTTC
abundance: NA
d_gene: NA
v_gene: TRBV5-1
j_gene: TRBJ2-6

CDR3aa: CSAILQGGYTF
CDR3nt: TGCAGTGCTATATTACAGGGAGGCTACACCTTC
abundance: NA
d_gene: NA
v_gene: TRBV20-1
j_gene: TRBJ1-2

CDR3aa: CASSLAGQHFF
CDR3nt: TGTGCCAGCAGCTTAGCGGGACAGCATTTCTTC
abundance: NA
d_gene: TRBD1
v_gene: TRBV7-2
j_gene: TRBJ1-2

CDR3aa: CAWSLEGRVGYTF
CDR3nt: TGTGCCTGGAGTTTGGAGGGTCGGGTTGGCTACACCTTC
abundance: NA
d_gene: NA
v_gene: TRBV30
j_gene: TRBJ1-2

CDR3aa: CASSPGRSYEQYF
CDR3nt: TGTGCCAGCTCACCAGGGCGCTCCTACGAGCAGTACTTC
abundance: NA
d_gene: NA
v_gene: TRBV18
j_gene: TRBJ2-7

CDR3aa: CASSRGSGANVLTF
CDR3nt: TGCGCCAGCAGTCGGGGCTCTGGGGCCAACGTCCTGACTTTC
abundance: NA
d_gene: NA
v_gene: TRBV4-1
j_gene: TRBJ2-6

CDR3aa: CASSLRGGTGANSPLHF
CDR3nt: TGTGCCAGCAGCTTAAGGGGAGGGACAGGAGCAAATTCACCCCTCCACTTT
abundance: NA
d_gene: TRBD1
v_gene: TRBV7-3
j_gene: TRBJ1-6

CDR3aa: CASSQTRGWSYTF
CDR3nt: TGCGCCAGCAGCCAGACCAGGGGCTGGAGCTACACCTTC
abundance: NA
d_gene: NA
v_gene: TRBV5-1
j_gene: TRBJ1-2

CDR3aa: CASSLGQGLNYGYTF
CDR3nt: TGTGCCAGCAGTTTAGGGCAGGGTCTTAACTATGGCTACACCTTC
abundance: NA
d_gene: NA
v_gene: TRBV28
j_gene: TRBJ1-2

CDR3aa: CASSELVGSGYTF
CDR3nt: TGTGCCAGTAGTGAGCTGGTGGGCTCTGGCTACACCTTC
abundance: NA
d_gene: NA
v_gene: TRBV19
j_gene: TRBJ1-2

CDR3aa: CASSALTGLTNTEAFF
CDR3nt: TGTGCCAGCAGCGCCCTTACAGGACTAACCAACACTGAAGCTTTCTTT
abundance: NA
d_gene: NA
v_gene: TRBV9
j_gene: TRBJ1-1

CDR3aa: CASSQDLPTSGLAGYNEQFF
CDR3nt: TGTGCCAGCAGCCAAGATCTTCCCACCTCGGGGCTAGCGGGATACAATGAGCAGTTCTTC
abundance: NA
d_gene: TRBD2
v_gene: TRBV4-2
j_gene: TRBJ2-1

CDR3aa: CASSLTGVNYEQYF
CDR3nt: TGTGCCAGCAGCTTGACAGGGGTAAACTACGAGCAGTACTTC
abundance: NA
d_gene: TRBD1
v_gene: TRBV11-2
j_gene: TRBJ2-7

CDR3aa: CAISPRGSFETNEKLFF
CDR3nt: TGTGCCATCAGCCCCAGGGGGTCCTTTGAGACTAATGAAAAACTGTTTTTT
abundance: NA
d_gene: TRBD1
v_gene: TRBV10-3
j_gene: TRBJ1-4

CDR3aa: CASGPQGYEQYF
CDR3nt: TGTGCCAGCGGACCTCAGGGTTACGAGCAGTACTTC
abundance: NA
d_gene: NA
v_gene: TRBV2
j_gene: TRBJ2-7

CDR3aa: CASSGTGAEQYF
CDR3nt: TGTGCCAGCAGTGGGACAGGGGCCGAGCAGTACTTC
abundance: NA
d_gene: TRBD1
v_gene: TRBV2
j_gene: TRBJ2-7

CDR3aa: CASSIVASTGYNSPLHF
CDR3nt: TGTGCCAGTAGTATAGTGGCCTCCACGGGCTATAATTCACCCCTCCACTTT
abundance: NA
d_gene: NA
v_gene: TRBV19
j_gene: TRBJ1-6

CDR3aa: CASSLGPGANVLTF
CDR3nt: TGCGCCAGCAGCTTGGGGCCTGGGGCCAACGTCCTGACTTTC
abundance: NA
d_gene: NA
v_gene: TRBV5-1
j_gene: TRBJ2-6

CDR3aa: CASSVGQDKLFF
CDR3nt: TGTGCCAGCTCAGTGGGACAGGACAAACTGTTTTTT
abundance: NA
d_gene: TRBD1
v_gene: TRBV18
j_gene: TRBJ1-4

CDR3aa: CASSPLPGLPDDYGYTF
CDR3nt: TGTGCCAGCAGTCCTCTGCCGGGACTCCCGGACGACTATGGCTACACCTTC
abundance: NA
d_gene: NA
v_gene: TRBV28
j_gene: TRBJ1-2

CDR3aa: CASSSGDLQNTEAFF
CDR3nt: TGCGCCAGCAGCTCGGGGGACTTACAGAACACTGAAGCTTTCTTT
abundance: once
d_gene: NA
v_gene: TRBV5-1
j_gene: TRBJ1-1

CDR3aa: CASTSQGGIYGYTF
CDR3nt: TGTGCCAGCACCTCGCAGGGCGGTATATATGGCTACACCTTC
abundance: NA
d_gene: NA
v_gene: TRBV6-5
j_gene: TRBJ1-2

CDR3aa: CASSQEGTITEAFF
CDR3nt: TGTGCCAGCAGCCAAGAAGGGACAATCACTGAAGCTTTCTTT
abundance: NA
d_gene: NA
v_gene: TRBV3-1/TRBV3-2
j_gene: TRBJ1-1

CDR3aa: CASSRTSGRNPYNEQFF
CDR3nt: TGTGCCAGCAGCCGGACTAGCGGGAGAAACCCCTACAATGAGCAGTTCTTC
abundance: NA
d_gene: TRBD2
v_gene: TRBV9
j_gene: TRBJ2-1

CDR3aa: CASSLGQGADEKLFF
CDR3nt: TGTGCCAGCAGCTTAGGGCAGGGGGCTGATGAAAAACTGTTTTTT
abundance: few
d_gene: TRBD1
v_gene: TRBV11-2
j_gene: TRBJ1-4

CDR3aa: CASSQDARGDHSGANVLTF
CDR3nt: TGTGCCAGCAGCCAAGATGCCAGGGGGGATCACTCTGGGGCCAACGTCCTGACTTTC
abundance: once
d_gene: NA
v_gene: TRBV4-2
j_gene: TRBJ2-6

CDR3aa: CASSDTGGKGETQYF
CDR3nt: TGTGCCAGCAGCGACACAGGGGGCAAGGGAGAGACCCAGTACTTC
abundance: NA
d_gene: TRBD1
v_gene: TRBV9
j_gene: TRBJ2-5

CDR3aa: CASGFGTENSYNEQFF
CDR3nt: TGTGCTAGTGGTTTCGGGACAGAAAACTCCTACAATGAGCAGTTCTTC
abundance: NA
d_gene: TRBD1
v_gene: TRBV12-5
j_gene: TRBJ2-1

CDR3aa: CASSHNVQDQLRPEKLFF
CDR3nt: TGTGCCAGCAGCCACAACGTCCAGGATCAACTTCGGCCTGAAAAACTGTTTTTT
abundance: NA
d_gene: NA
v_gene: TRBV14
j_gene: TRBJ1-4

CDR3aa: CASSQLQASSSGNTIYF
CDR3nt: TGTGCCAGCAGCCAATTACAGGCCAGCAGCTCTGGAAACACCATATATTTT
abundance: NA
d_gene: NA
v_gene: TRBV14
j_gene: TRBJ1-3

CDR3aa: CASSLAGVVTNEQFF
CDR3nt: TGCGCCAGCAGCTTGGCGGGGGTAGTTACTAATGAGCAGTTCTTC
abundance: NA
d_gene: NA
v_gene: TRBV5-1
j_gene: TRBJ2-1